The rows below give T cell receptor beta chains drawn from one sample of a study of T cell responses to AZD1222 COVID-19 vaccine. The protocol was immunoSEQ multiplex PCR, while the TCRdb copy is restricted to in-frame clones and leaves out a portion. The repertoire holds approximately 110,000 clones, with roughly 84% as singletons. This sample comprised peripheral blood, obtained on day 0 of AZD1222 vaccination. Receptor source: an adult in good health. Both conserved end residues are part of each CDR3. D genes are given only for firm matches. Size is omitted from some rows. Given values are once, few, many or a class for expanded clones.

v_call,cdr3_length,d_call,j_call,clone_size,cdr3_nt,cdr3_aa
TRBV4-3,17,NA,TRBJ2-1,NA,TGCGCCAGCAGCCCCCGGAGAGGGGCGAGCTCCTACAATGAGCAGTTCTTC,CASSPRRGASSYNEQFF
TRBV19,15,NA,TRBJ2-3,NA,TGTGCCAGTAGTATTATGGGGACAAAGACAGATACGCAGTATTTT,CASSIMGTKTDTQYF
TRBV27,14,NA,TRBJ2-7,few,TGTGCCAGCAGTGGACTGGGAGGAACCTACGAGCAGTACTTC,CASSGLGGTYEQYF
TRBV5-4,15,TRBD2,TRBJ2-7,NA,TGTGCCAGCAGCCCGGGACTAGCGGAGGCCTACGAGCAGTACTTC,CASSPGLAEAYEQYF
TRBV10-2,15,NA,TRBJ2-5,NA,TGCGCCAGCAGTGGTGAGGAGGTGGCTAAAGAGACCCAGTACTTC,CASSGEEVAKETQYF
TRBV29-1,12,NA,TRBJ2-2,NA,TGCAGCGTTGAACTGGAAACCGGGGAGCTGTTTTTT,CSVELETGELFF
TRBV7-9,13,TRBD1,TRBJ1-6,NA,TGTGCCAGCAGCTCGAATGAGGGGGCGACCCTCCACTTT,CASSSNEGATLHF
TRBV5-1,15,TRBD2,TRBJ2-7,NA,TGCGCCAGCAGCTTTTTATCTAGCGGAAATTACGAGCAGTACTTC,CASSFLSSGNYEQYF
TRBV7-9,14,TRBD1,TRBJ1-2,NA,TGTGCCAGCACCCTCCAGGGGGCCGGCTATGGCTACACCTTC,CASTLQGAGYGYTF
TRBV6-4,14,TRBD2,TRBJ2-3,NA,TGTGCCAGCAGTGATCTAGCGGGCACAGATACGCAGTATTTT,CASSDLAGTDTQYF
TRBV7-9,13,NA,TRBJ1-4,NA,TGTGCCAGCAGCCCCCTTGCGGGTGAAAAACTGTTTTTT,CASSPLAGEKLFF
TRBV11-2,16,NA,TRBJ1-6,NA,TGTGCCAGCAGCCCGAAGTTGGGGATTGGTAATTCACCCCTCCACTTT,CASSPKLGIGNSPLHF
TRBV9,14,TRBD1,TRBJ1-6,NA,TGTGCCAGCAGCGGGACAGGGAAACATTCACCCCTCCACTTT,CASSGTGKHSPLHF
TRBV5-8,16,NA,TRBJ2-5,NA,TGTGCCAGCAGCTTGGACAGGGCGGCGCAAAAGGAGACCCAGTACTTC,CASSLDRAAQKETQYF
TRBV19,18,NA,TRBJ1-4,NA,TGTGCCAGTAGTATTTTGGGTTCGGGGCCCGCAACTAATGAAAAACTGTTTTTT,CASSILGSGPATNEKLFF
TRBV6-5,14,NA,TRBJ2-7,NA,TGTGCCAGCAGACAGGGCCTCACCTTTTACGAGCAGTACTTC,CASRQGLTFYEQYF
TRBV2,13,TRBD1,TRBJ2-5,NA,TGTGCCAGCAGTGGGGACAGGGAAGAGACCCAGTACTTC,CASSGDREETQYF
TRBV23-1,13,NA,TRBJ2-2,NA,TGCGCCAGCAGTCAATCGGAAACCGGGGAGCTGTTTTTT,CASSQSETGELFF
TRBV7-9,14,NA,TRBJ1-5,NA,TGTGCCAGCAGCTCTCTCGGGCAGAGGCAGCCCCAGCATTTT,CASSSLGQRQPQHF
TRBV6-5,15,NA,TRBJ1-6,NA,TGTGCCAGCGGGTTCAATCGGGACGGTGATTCACCCCTCCACTTT,CASGFNRDGDSPLHF
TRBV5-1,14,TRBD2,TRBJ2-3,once,TGCGCCAGCAGCACGAGCGGGGTGGGAGATACGCAGTATTTT,CASSTSGVGDTQYF
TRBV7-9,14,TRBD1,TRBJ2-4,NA,TGTGCCAGCAGCTTGCAGGGGGCGCAGGACATTCAGTACTTC,CASSLQGAQDIQYF
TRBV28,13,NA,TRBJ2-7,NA,TGTGCCAGCAGTTTAACAGTCTCTTACGAGCAGTACTTC,CASSLTVSYEQYF
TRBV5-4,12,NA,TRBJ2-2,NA,TGTGCCAGCAGCTTGGACGCCGGGGAGCTGTTTTTT,CASSLDAGELFF
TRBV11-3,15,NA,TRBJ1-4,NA,TGTGCCAGCAGCAGGGCGGCAGGTTTTAATGAAAAACTGTTTTTT,CASSRAAGFNEKLFF
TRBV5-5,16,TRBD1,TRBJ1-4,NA,TGTGCCAGCAGCCCTGGACAGGATGCGGCTACAGGAAAACTGTTTTTT,CASSPGQDAATGKLFF
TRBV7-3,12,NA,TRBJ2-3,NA,TGTGCCAGCAGCTCGTACGGGGATACGCAGTATTTT,CASSSYGDTQYF
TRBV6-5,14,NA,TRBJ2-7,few,TGTGCCAGCAGTTACCTGGGGGCAGACGACGAGCAGTACTTC,CASSYLGADDEQYF
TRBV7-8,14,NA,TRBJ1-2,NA,TGTGCCAGCAGCTTAGCGGGTCAGGGAACTGGCTACACCTTC,CASSLAGQGTGYTF
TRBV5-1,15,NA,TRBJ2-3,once,TGCGCCAGCAGCTTGTGGTCAGCTAGCACAGATACGCAGTATTTT,CASSLWSASTDTQYF
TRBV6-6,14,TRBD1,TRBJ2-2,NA,TGTGCCAGCTCCACCGCAGGGGGCTCCGGGGAGCTGTTTTTT,CASSTAGGSGELFF
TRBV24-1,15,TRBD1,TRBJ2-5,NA,TGTGCCACCAGTGATCCATACAGGGGGCGGGAGACCCAGTACTTC,CATSDPYRGRETQYF
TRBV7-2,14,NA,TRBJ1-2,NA,TGTGCCAGCAGCTTAAATTCGGGTTCCTATGGCTACACCTTC,CASSLNSGSYGYTF
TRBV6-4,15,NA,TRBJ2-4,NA,TGTGCCAGCAGTGACTCGAGAGGGGCCAAAAACATTCAGTACTTC,CASSDSRGAKNIQYF
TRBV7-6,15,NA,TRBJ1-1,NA,TGTGCCAGCAGGTTACTAAGGGGGGCAAACACTGAAGCTTTCTTT,CASRLLRGANTEAFF
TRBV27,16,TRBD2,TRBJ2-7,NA,TGTGCCAGCAGTTTAAGGGGGGTAGCGGGGAGCTACGAGCAGTACTTC,CASSLRGVAGSYEQYF
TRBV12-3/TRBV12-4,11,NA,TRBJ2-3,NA,TGTGCCAGTAAAAGGGGGGATACGCAGTATTTT,CASKRGDTQYF
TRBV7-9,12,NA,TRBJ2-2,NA,TGTGCCAGCAGCTGGGGGACCGGGGAGCTGTTTTTT,CASSWGTGELFF
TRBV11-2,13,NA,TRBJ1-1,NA,TGTGCCAGCAGCCTCGGACAGCACACTGAAGCTTTCTTT,CASSLGQHTEAFF
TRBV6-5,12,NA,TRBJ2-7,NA,TGTGCCAGCATTAGAGGTGTTTACGAGCAGTACTTC,CASIRGVYEQYF
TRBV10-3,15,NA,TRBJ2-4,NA,TGTGCCATCAGTGAGCTTGGGCAGGGGAAAAACATTCAGTACTTC,CAISELGQGKNIQYF
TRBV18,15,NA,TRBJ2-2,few,TGTGCCAGCTCACGGGGTAGCGGAAACACCGGGGAGCTGTTTTTT,CASSRGSGNTGELFF
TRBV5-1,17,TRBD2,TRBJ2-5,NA,TGCGCCAGCAGCTTAGACCCGCTAGCGGGGGGCCGGGAGACCCAGTACTTC,CASSLDPLAGGRETQYF
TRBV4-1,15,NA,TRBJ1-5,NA,TGCGCCAGCAGCCAAGGTCCGGGTTTGGGTCAGCCCCAGCATTTT,CASSQGPGLGQPQHF
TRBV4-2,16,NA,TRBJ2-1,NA,TGTGCCAGCAGCCAAACACAGGGAAGCTCCTACAATGAGCAGTTCTTC,CASSQTQGSSYNEQFF
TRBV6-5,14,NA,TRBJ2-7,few,TGTGCCAGCAGCCTACAGGGAGAAGCCTACGAGCAGTACTTC,CASSLQGEAYEQYF